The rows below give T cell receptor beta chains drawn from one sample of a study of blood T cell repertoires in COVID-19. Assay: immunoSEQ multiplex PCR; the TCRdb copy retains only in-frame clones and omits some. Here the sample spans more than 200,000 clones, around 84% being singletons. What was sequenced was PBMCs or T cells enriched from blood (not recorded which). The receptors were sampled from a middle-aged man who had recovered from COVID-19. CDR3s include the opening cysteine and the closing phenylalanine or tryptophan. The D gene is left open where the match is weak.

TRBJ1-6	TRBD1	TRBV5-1	CASSLADRGDSPLHF
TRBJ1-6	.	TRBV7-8	CASSFGTTIQSPLHF
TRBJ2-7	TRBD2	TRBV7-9	CASTLGLAMQYF
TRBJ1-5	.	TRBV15	CATSSFRGYNQPQHF
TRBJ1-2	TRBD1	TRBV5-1	CASSLEAQGYGYTF
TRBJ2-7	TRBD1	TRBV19	CASSRSGQMNYEQYF
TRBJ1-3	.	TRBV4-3	CASSQEGSGVDTIYF
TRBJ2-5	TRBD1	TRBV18	CASTDRVAETQYF
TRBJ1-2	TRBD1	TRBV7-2	CASSLRTGGVFGYTF
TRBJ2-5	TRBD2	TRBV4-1	CASSQAVTSGETQYF
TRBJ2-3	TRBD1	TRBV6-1	CASSEGMTGGIDTQYF
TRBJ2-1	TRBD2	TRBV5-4	CAVLDTSGMYRRINEQFF
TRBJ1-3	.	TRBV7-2	CASSLARRGSGNTIYF
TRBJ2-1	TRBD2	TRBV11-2	CASSLLRGLGYNEQFF
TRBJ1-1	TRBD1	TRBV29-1	CSVVRQGASEAFF
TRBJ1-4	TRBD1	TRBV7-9	CASGATTGAPAEKLFF
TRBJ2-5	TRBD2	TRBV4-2	CASSQDGGEGHETQYF
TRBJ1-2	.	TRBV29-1	CSVDTGRANYGYTF
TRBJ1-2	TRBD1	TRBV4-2	CASSQEWTGGNYGYTF
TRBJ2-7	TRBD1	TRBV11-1	CASSTYRGQGEQYF
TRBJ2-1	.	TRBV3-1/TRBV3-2	CASSQDKISDEQFF
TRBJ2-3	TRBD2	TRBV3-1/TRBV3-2	CASSQFNLGAGGDTQYF
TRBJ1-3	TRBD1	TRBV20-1	CSARDSHTIYF
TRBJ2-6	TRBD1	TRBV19	CASAEQGIANVLTF
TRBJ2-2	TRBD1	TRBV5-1	CASSKTGENTGELFF
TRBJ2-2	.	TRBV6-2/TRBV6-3	CASSYGATDTGELFF
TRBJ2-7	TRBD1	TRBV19	CASSFGTGGFEQYF
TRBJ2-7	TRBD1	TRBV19	CASSSGTGVHEQYF
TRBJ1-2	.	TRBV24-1	CATSEGHSYGYTF
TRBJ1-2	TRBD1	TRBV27	CASSLALGTGGNGYTF
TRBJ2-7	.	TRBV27	CASSFVTGHYEQYF
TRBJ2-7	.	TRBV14	CASSQVALRVPYF
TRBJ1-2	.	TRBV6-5	CASSYSMGGRGYTF
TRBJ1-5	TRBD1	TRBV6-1	CASRETTGTRDQPQHF
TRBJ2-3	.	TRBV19	CAPNGGTDTQYF
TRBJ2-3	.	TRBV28	CASSPLGSLRDTQYF
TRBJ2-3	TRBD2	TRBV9	CASSAGTGGLAGETDTQYF
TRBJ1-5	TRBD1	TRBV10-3	CAITNRDRVVQPQHF
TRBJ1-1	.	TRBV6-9	CASIKGQPNTEAFF
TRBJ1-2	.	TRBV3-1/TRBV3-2	CAIGQAGLNYGYTF
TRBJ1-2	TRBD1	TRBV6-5	CASRTTGGPFGYTF
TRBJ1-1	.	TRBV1	CTSSPGGVGTEAFF
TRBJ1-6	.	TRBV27	CASRVSGENSPLHF